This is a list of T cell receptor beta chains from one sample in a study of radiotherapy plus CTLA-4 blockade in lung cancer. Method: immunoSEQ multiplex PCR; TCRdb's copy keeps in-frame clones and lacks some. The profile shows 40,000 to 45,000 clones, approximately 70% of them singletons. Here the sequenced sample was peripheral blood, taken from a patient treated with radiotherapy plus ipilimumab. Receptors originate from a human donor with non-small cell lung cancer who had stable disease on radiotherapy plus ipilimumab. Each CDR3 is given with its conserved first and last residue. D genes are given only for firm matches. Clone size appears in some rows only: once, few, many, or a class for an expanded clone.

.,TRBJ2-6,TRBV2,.,CASSLDISGANVLTF,TGTGCCAGCAGCTTGGACATCTCTGGGGCCAACGTCCTGACTTTC
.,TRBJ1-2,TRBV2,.,CATHNNYGYTF,TGTGCCACCCACAATAACTATGGCTACACCTTC
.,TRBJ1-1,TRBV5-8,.,CASSSSGGPSF,TGTGCCAGCAGCTCCTCCGGAGGGCCGTCTTTT
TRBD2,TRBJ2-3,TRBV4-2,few,CASSQETSADTQYF,TGTGCCAGCAGCCAAGAAACTAGCGCAGATACGCAGTATTTT
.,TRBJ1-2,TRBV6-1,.,CASSRQWGVYGYTF,TGTGCCAGCAGCCGCCAGTGGGGGGTCTATGGCTACACCTTC
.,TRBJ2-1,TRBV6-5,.,CASSYSETGFRNEQFF,TGTGCCAGCAGTTACTCGGAGACAGGTTTTCGGAATGAGCAGTTCTTC
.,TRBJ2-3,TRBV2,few,CASSLIGTDTQYF,TGTGCCAGCAGTTTAATCGGGACAGATACGCAGTATTTT
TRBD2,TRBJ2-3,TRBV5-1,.,CASSYKRGGTDTQYF,TGCGCCAGCAGTTATAAGCGGGGGGGGACAGATACGCAGTATTTT
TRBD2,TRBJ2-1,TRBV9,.,CASSVLGKRPGLAGGNEQFF,TGTGCCAGCAGCGTGCTCGGAAAGAGACCGGGACTAGCTGGGGGGAATGAGCAGTTCTTC
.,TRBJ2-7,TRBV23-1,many,CASSQSARSRHLAGEQYF,TGCGCCAGCAGTCAATCGGCCCGCTCGCGACATTTGGCTGGCGAGCAGTACTTC
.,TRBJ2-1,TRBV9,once,CASSVAENNEQFF,TGTGCCAGCAGCGTAGCGGAGAACAATGAGCAGTTCTTC
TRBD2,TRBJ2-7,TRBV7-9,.,CASSLGPSGVSYEQYF,TGTGCCAGCAGCTTAGGGCCCAGCGGGGTATCCTACGAGCAGTACTTC
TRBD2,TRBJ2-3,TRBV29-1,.,CSVTTSGGTDTQYF,TGCAGCGTCACCACTAGCGGGGGGACAGATACGCAGTATTTT
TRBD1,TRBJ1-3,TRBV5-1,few,CASSLGDREISTIYF,TGCGCCAGCAGCTTGGGGGACAGGGAGATTAGCACCATATATTTT
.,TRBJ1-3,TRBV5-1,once,CASSTTGSGNTIYF,TGCGCCAGCAGCACGACAGGCTCCGGAAACACCATATATTTT
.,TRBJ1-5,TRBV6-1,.,CASSERGWGGNQPQHF,TGTGCCAGCAGTGAGAGGGGGTGGGGTGGGAATCAGCCCCAGCATTTT
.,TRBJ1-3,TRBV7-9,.,CASSFGAGNTIYF,TGTGCCAGCAGCTTTGGGGCCGGAAACACCATATATTTT
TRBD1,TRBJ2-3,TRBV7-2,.,CASSSGTGVLNTQYF,TGTGCCAGCAGCTCCGGGACAGGGGTCTTAAATACGCAGTATTTT
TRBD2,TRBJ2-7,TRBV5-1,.,CASSLGLAGGEQYF,TGCGCCAGCAGCTTGGGGCTAGCGGGTGGAGAGCAGTACTTC
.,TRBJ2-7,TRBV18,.,CASSATSAVGYEQYF,TGTGCCAGCTCAGCGACCTCTGCGGTTGGGTACGAGCAGTACTTC
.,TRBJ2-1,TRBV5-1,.,CASSLEAGQTYNEQFF,TGCGCCAGCAGCTTGGAGGCGGGCCAGACCTACAATGAGCAGTTCTTC
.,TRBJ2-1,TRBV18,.,CASSPQSGSYNEQFF,TGTGCCAGCTCACCACAGTCCGGGTCCTACAATGAGCAGTTCTTC
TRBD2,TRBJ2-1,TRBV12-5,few,CASGLGLADTNEQFF,TGTGCTAGTGGTTTGGGACTAGCGGATACCAATGAGCAGTTCTTC
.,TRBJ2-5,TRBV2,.,CASSGASGQSETQYF,TGTGCCAGCAGTGGGGCATCAGGGCAATCAGAGACCCAGTACTTC
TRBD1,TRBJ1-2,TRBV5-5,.,CASSSPTGVSYGYTF,TGTGCCAGCAGCTCCCCGACAGGGGTTAGCTATGGCTACACCTTC
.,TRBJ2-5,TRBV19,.,CASSLWGGLKETQYF,TGTGCCAGTAGCCTCTGGGGGGGCCTAAAAGAGACCCAGTACTTC
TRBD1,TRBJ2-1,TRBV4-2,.,CASSQEGGQGGNEQFF,TGTGCCAGCAGCCAAGAAGGAGGACAGGGCGGCAATGAGCAGTTCTTC
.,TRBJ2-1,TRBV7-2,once,CASSLGTRSYNEQFF,TGTGCCAGCAGCTTGGGCACACGCTCCTACAATGAGCAGTTCTTC
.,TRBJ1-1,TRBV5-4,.,CASSLKGIQGIIEAFF,TGTGCCAGCAGCTTGAAGGGTATACAGGGAATTATTGAAGCTTTCTTT
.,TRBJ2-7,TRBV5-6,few,CASSLTGLWGSYEQYF,TGTGCCAGCAGCTTAACAGGCCTTTGGGGCTCCTACGAGCAGTACTTC
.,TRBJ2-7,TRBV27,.,CASGGAGSSSSTYEQYF,TGTGCCAGCGGGGGGGCAGGTTCCTCCTCTAGCACCTACGAGCAGTACTTC
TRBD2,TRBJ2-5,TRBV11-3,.,CASSFGLAGGLETQYF,TGTGCCAGCAGCTTCGGACTAGCGGGGGGTTTGGAGACCCAGTACTTC
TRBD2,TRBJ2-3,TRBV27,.,CASSSWTSRTDTQYF,TGTGCCAGCAGTTCCTGGACTAGTCGCACAGATACGCAGTATTTT
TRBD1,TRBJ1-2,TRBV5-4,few,CASSLDRGIYGYTF,TGTGCCAGCAGCTTGGACAGGGGGATCTATGGCTACACCTTC
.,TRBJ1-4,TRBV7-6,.,CASSSGYPGSTTNEKLFF,TGTGCCAGCAGCTCAGGCTACCCCGGAAGCACAACTAATGAAAAACTGTTTTTT
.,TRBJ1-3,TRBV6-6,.,CASSYIGSSGNTIYF,TGTGCCAGCAGTTACATCGGGTCCTCTGGAAACACCATATATTTT
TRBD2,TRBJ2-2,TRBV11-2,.,CASSLGIAGGPGELFF,TGTGCCAGCAGCTTAGGGATAGCGGGGGGGCCCGGGGAGCTGTTTTTT
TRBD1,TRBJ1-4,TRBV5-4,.,CASSLGGTDEKLFF,TGTGCCAGCAGCTTGGGTGGGACAGATGAAAAACTGTTTTTT
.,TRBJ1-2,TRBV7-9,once,CASSGGDGYTF,TGTGCCAGCTCGGGGGGGGATGGCTACACCTTC
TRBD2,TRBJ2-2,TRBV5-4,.,CASSFGTSGGAPGTGELFF,TGTGCCAGCAGCTTCGGGACTAGCGGGGGGGCCCCGGGGACCGGGGAGCTGTTTTTT
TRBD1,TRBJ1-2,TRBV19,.,CASNQGQGATGYGYTF,TGTGCCAGTAACCAAGGACAGGGGGCGACGGGCTATGGCTACACCTTC
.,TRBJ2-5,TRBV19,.,CASSPRGRDGTQYF,TGTGCCAGTAGTCCCCGGGGTAGGGATGGTACCCAGTACTTC
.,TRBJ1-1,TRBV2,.,CASSVIGTRTEAFF,TGTGCCAGCAGTGTTATTGGGACTAGGACTGAAGCTTTCTTT
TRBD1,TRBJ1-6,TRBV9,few,CASSPGQTNSPLHF,TGTGCCAGCAGCCCGGGACAGACTAATTCACCCCTCCACTTT
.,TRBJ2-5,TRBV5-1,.,CASSLGQSRWETQYF,TGCGCCAGCAGCTTGGGACAGTCGCGATGGGAGACCCAGTACTTC
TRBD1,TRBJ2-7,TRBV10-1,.,CASSERDRGLGEQYF,TGCGCCAGCAGTGAGAGGGACAGGGGGCTTGGTGAGCAGTACTTC
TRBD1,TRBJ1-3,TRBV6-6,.,CASSPQGLGAGNTIYF,TGTGCCAGCAGTCCACAGGGGCTCGGTGCTGGAAACACCATATATTTT
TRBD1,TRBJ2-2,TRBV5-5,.,CASSGAQTGKRRTGELFF,TGTGCCAGCAGCGGGGCCCAGACAGGGAAACGTCGTACCGGGGAGCTGTTTTTT
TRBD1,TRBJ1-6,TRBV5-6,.,CASSYPDRPESPLHF,TGTGCCAGCAGCTACCCGGACAGGCCAGAATCACCCCTCCACTTT
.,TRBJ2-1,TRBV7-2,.,CASSLPYNEQFF,TGTGCCAGCAGCCTCCCTTACAATGAGCAGTTCTTC
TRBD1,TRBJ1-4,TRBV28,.,CASSLFGQGRRGTNEKLFF,TGTGCCAGCAGTTTATTCGGACAGGGGAGGAGAGGAACTAATGAAAAACTGTTTTTT
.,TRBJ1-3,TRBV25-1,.,CASSQMKGVSGNTIYF,TGTGCCAGCAGCCAAATGAAGGGGGTCTCTGGAAACACCATATATTTT
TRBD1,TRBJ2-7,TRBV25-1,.,CATSRDRASYEQYF,TGTGCCACCTCCCGGGACAGGGCCTCCTACGAGCAGTACTTC
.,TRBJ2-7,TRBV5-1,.,CASSLRGYEQYF,TGCGCCAGCAGCCTACGGGGGTACGAGCAGTACTTC
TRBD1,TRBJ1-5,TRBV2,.,CASRDRGFSNQPQHF,TGTGCCAGCAGGGACAGGGGTTTTAGCAATCAGCCCCAGCATTTT
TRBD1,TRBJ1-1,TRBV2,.,CASSRARGQPMNTEAFF,TGTGCCAGCAGTCGGGCCAGGGGGCAACCTATGAACACTGAAGCTTTCTTT
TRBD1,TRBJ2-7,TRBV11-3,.,CASSLVEGTGYEQYF,TGTGCCAGCAGCTTAGTCGAGGGGACAGGCTACGAGCAGTACTTC